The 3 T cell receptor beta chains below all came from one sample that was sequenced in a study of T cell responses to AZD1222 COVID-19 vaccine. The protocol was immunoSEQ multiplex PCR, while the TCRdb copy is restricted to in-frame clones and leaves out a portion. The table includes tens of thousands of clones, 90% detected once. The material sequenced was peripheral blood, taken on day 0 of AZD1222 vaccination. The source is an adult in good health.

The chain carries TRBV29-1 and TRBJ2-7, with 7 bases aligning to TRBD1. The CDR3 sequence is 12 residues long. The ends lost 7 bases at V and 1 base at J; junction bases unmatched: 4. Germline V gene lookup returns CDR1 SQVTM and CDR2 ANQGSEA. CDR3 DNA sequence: TGCAGCGCCGAGGGACAGTCCTACGAGCAGTACTTC. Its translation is CSAEGQSYEQYF.

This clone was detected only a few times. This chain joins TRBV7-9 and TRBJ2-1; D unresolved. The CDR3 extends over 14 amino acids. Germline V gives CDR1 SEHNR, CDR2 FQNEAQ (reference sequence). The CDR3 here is CAGSPEERYNEQFF. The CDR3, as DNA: TGTGCGGGCTCCCCCGAAGAGAGATACAATGAGCAGTTCTTC.

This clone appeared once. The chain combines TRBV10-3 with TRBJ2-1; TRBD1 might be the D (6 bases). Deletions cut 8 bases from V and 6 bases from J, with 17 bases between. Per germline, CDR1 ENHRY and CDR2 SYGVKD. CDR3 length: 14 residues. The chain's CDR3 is CAIWEPRGINEQFF. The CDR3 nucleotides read TGTGCCATCTGGGAGCCGAGGGGGATCAATGAGCAGTTCTTC.